This TCR beta chain stems from a study of memory CD4+ T cells and cytomegalovirus serostatus. Study information: Of the healthy Belgian adults, fewer than 10 were CMV seropositive and 20 to 30 seronegative.

With 5 bases removed from V and 7 bases from J, the gap between germline ends came to 12 bases. Germline assignment: CDR1 LNHDA and CDR2 SQIVND (reference sequence). The CDR3 has 13 amino acids. Concerning this clone itself: Its specificity is not known.

Only in-frame clones appear in the TCRdb table, and some are missing; sequencing was by immunoSEQ multiplex PCR. The sample contains around 50,000 clones, 74% of which appear only once. Whole-study results and caveats: CD4+ memory repertoires contained 67 of 164 reported CMV TCRbeta sequences.

The sort gate was single viable CD3+CD4+CD8-CD45RO+ cells for memory CD4+ T cells. CMV serostatus came from serum IgG against pp150, pp28, p38, p52. Total CD4+ T cells were enriched by CD4 positive selection. Sample: memory CD4+ T cells from blood. The J gene is TRBJ1-5, the V gene TRBV19, with a tentative D call TRBD1 (6 bases). This receptor was taken from an adult in good health and CMV-seropositive. DNA for the CDR3: TGTGCCAGTAGTCGGACAGAAGACCAGCCCCAGCATTTT. This encodes CASSRTEDQPQHF.